These 15 T cell receptor beta chains share one sample of origin, sequenced in a study of blood T cell repertoires in COVID-19. TCRdb keeps only in-frame clones here, not all; method: immunoSEQ multiplex PCR. Here the sample spans approximately 400,000 clones, 81% being singletons. Sequenced: peripheral blood. These receptors were collected from a human donor with acute or convalescent COVID-19. The donor label of this sample is uncertain.

The chain is built from TRBV6-1 and TRBJ2-3; TRBD2 aligns across 13 bases. Looked up from germline, CDR1 is MNHNS and CDR2 is SASEGT. This CDR3 is 18 amino acids long. V lost 4 bases and J lost 3; bases outside the gene matches: 10. The CDR3: CASSARRLAGGGTDTQYF. The CDR3 coding sequence is TGTGCCAGCAGTGCCAGGAGACTAGCGGGGGGAGGAACAGATACGCAGTATTTT.

This clone came up once. The chain links TRBV4-1 to TRBJ2-7; 7 nucleotides line up with TRBD1. The germline V gene has CDR1 MGHRA and CDR2 YSYEKL. This CDR3 is 13 amino acids long. Trimming took 6 bases from V and 6 from J; bases not matched to a gene: 8. The CDR3 DNA sequence: TGCGCCAGCAGGAGCGACAGGGTTGGCGAGCAGTACTTC. It encodes CASRSDRVGEQYF.

The chain employs TRBV19 and TRBJ1-6; 7 bases map to TRBD1. Trimming removed 5 bases from V and 3 bases from J; junction bases left unmatched: 4. Germline assignment: CDR1 LNHDA and CDR2 SQIVND (reference sequence). The CDR3 has 15 residues. The CDR3, as DNA: TGTGCCAGTAGTTTAGGGGGCGTCTATAATTCACCCCTCCACTTT. It is translated as CASSLGGVYNSPLHF.

The chain joins TRBV5-1 to TRBJ1-1, with a tentative D call TRBD1 (6 bases). CDR1 SGHRS and CDR2 YFSETQ come from the germline V gene. V was pared by 5 bases and J by 2 bases, with 13 bases between. CDR3 length: 14 residues. CDR3 in amino acids: CASRPSGANTEAFF. CDR3 nucleotide sequence: TGCGCCAGCAGACCCTCAGGGGCCAACACTGAAGCTTTCTTT.

This clone was seen just once. The CDR3 DNA sequence: TGTGCCAGCACCCTGGTGAGCGGCACTGAAGCTTTCTTT. Residues: CASTLVSGTEAFF. The V and J genes are TRBV5-7 and TRBJ1-1; D ambiguous. TRBV5-7 is treated as an ORF (open reading frame) with a function not yet certain. The ends were cut back, 6 bases at V and 4 bases at J, with 13 bases in the middle. The CDR3 is 13 amino acids.

The chain employs TRBV30 and TRBJ1-1; D uncertain. CDR1 and CDR2 (germline): GTSNPN, SVGIG (reference sequence). The CDR3 covers 13 residues. V lost 0 bases and J 1 base, leaving 6 bases between the germline ends. The CDR3 nucleotides read TGTGCCTGGAGTGTACTCTGGAACACTGAAGCTTTCTTT. Translated, it gives CAWSVLWNTEAFF.

The chain combines TRBV28 with TRBJ1-5, with D unresolved. CDR1 is MDHEN, CDR2 SYDVKM, per germline. This CDR3 spans 16 amino acids. Trimming shortened V by 5 bases and J by 4 bases, and 18 bases separated the two germline ends. The CDR3 DNA reads as TGTGCCAGCAGTACCTCTTCATTTGGGCAGAATCAGCCCCAGCATTTT. It translates to CASSTSSFGQNQPQHF.

V gene TRBV5-1 combines with J gene TRBJ2-2; TRBD1 is a possible D gene (7 bases). V was cut by 3 bases and J by 10 bases, with 22 bases left in between. The CDR3 covers 16 residues. Germline loops: CDR1 SGHRS, CDR2 YFSETQ. CDR3: CASSSQGGMPGPELFF. CDR3 DNA: TGCGCCAGCAGCTCTCAGGGGGGTATGCCCGGGCCGGAGCTGTTTTTT.

The chain uses TRBV7-2 and TRBJ2-7, with TRBD2 matching over 10 bases. The V gene's germline CDR1 is SGHTA and CDR2 FQGNSA. V was pared by 10 bases and J by 6 bases, with 12 bases of the junction left unmatched. The CDR3 has 14 amino acids. The CDR3 DNA is TGTGCCACCGCCTTAAGCGGGGGGGCACTCGAGCAGTACTTC. Translation: CATALSGGALEQYF.

This chain joins TRBV11-2 and TRBJ2-6; tentative D call: TRBD2 (5 bases). The CDR3 is made up of 16 amino acids. Germline V gives CDR1 SGHAT, CDR2 FQNNGV. The V end lost 4 bases, the J end lost 0 bases, and 10 bases lay between the germline ends. The CDR3 is CASSSVGSSGANVLTF. The CDR3, as DNA: TGTGCCAGCAGCTCCGTAGGGAGCTCTGGGGCCAACGTCCTGACTTTC.

The chain joins TRBV9 to TRBJ1-1, with D uncertain. V was cut by 2 bases and J by 3 bases, with 17 bases left in between. Germline CDR1 reads SGDLS; CDR2 reads YYNGEE. The CDR3 spans 16 residues. The chain's CDR3 is CASSVADSPRDTEAFF. The DNA for the CDR3 is TGTGCCAGCAGCGTCGCGGACTCTCCGAGGGACACTGAAGCTTTCTTT.

This clone was recorded many times. This chain connects TRBV5-1 to TRBJ1-1; D is unclear. V was pared by 0 bases and J by 7 bases, with 4 bases between. The CDR3 spans 11 residues. CDR1 and CDR2 from the germline V gene are SGHRS and YFSETQ. The CDR3 DNA sequence: TGCGCCAGCAGCTTGGGGAGTGAAGCTTTCTTT. Protein product: CASSLGSEAFF. The full variable domain, completed using reference TRBV5-1 and TRBJ1-1, is KAGVTQTPRYLIKTRGQQVTLSCSPISGHRSVSWYQQTPGQGLQFLFEYFSETQRNKGNFPGRFSGRQFSNSRSEMNVSTLELGDSALYLCASSLGSEAFFGQGTRLTVV.

This clone came up once. V gene TRBV20-1 combines with J gene TRBJ2-5; D gene uncertain. The CDR3 sequence is 11 residues long. Trimming took off 1 base at V and 7 bases at J, with 7 bases between the two ends. Germline V gene data show CDR1 as DFQATT and CDR2 as SNEGSKA (reference sequence). CDR3 nucleotide sequence: TGCAGTGCTAGAGGGCAGTTGACCCAGTACTTC. Its translation is CSARGQLTQYF.

The V call is TRBV28, the J call TRBJ1-2, with D perhaps matching TRBD1 (5 bases). The CDR3 contains 15 residues. The germline CDR1 and CDR2 sequences are MDHEN and SYDVKM. Between the trimmed V and J ends, which lost 5 bases and 7 bases, there was a span of 20 bases. In DNA, the CDR3 is TGTGCCAGCAGTGACCGATGGGGCGCAGGGTTTGGCTACACCTTC. Protein product: CASSDRWGAGFGYTF.

In nucleotides, the CDR3 is TGTGCCTGGACAGGGGGAAACGAGCAGTACTTC. Encoded protein: CAWTGGNEQYF. V usage is TRBV30 and J usage is TRBJ2-7, with 7 bases lining up with TRBD1. Unmatched junction bases numbered 2, after V lost 4 bases and J lost 5 bases. Germline V gene sequence: CDR1 GTSNPN, CDR2 SVGIG (reference sequence). The CDR3 contains 11 residues. The whole variable domain, filled in from reference TRBV30 and TRBJ2-7, reads SQTIHQWPATLVQPVGSPLSLECTVEGTSNPNLYWYRQAAGRGLQLLFYSVGIGQISSEVPQNLSASRPQDRQFILSSKKLLLSDSGFYLCAWTGGNEQYFGPGTRLTVT.